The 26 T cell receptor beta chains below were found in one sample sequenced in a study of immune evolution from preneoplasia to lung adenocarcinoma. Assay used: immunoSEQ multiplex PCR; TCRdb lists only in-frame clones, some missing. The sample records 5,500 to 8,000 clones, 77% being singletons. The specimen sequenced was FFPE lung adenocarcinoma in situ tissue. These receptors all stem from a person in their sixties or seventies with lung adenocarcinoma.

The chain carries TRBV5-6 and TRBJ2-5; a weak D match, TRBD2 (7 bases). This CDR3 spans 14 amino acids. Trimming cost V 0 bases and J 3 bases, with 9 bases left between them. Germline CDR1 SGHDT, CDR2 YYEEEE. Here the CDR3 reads CASSLGGGEETQYF. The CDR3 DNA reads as TGTGCCAGCAGCTTGGGGGGGGGCGAAGAGACCCAGTACTTC.

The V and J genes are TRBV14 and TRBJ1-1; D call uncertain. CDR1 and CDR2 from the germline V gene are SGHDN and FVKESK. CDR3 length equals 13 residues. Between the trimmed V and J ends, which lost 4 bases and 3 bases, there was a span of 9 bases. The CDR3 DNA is TGTGCCAGCAGCCTCCGACGGGACACTGAAGCTTTCTTT. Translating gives CASSLRRDTEAFF.

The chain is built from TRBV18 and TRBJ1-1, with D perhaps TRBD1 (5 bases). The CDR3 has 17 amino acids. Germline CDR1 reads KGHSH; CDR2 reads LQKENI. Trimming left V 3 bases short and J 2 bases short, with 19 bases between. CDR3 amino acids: CASSPLPTGGKNTEAFF. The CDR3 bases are TGTGCCAGCTCACCCCTCCCGACGGGGGGGAAAAACACTGAAGCTTTCTTT.

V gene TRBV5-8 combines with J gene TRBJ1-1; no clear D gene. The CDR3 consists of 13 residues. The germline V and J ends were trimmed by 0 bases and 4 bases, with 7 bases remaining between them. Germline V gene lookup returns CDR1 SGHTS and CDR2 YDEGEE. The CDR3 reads CASSLVLSTEAFF. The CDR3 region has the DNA TGTGCCAGCAGCTTGGTCCTATCCACTGAAGCTTTCTTT.

The CDR3 DNA reads TGCAGCGTTGCAACAAGCCTCTATGGCTACACCTTC. The encoded protein is CSVATSLYGYTF. This sequence joins TRBV29-1 and TRBJ1-2; D unclear. In germline, CDR1 is SQVTM, CDR2 ANQGSEA. V was clipped by 4 bases and J by 4 bases, with 10 bases between them. The CDR3 runs 12 residues.

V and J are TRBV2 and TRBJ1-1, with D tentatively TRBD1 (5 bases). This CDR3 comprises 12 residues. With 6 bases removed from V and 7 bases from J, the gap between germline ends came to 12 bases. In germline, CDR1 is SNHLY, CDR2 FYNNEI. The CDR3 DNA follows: TGTGCCAGCAGGGGGGTAGGCGTTGAAGCTTTCTTT. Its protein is CASRGVGVEAFF.

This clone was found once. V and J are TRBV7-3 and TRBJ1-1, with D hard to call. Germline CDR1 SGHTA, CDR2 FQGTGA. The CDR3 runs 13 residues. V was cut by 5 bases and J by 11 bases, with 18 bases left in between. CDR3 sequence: CASSLTSGGDAFF. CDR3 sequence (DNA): TGTGCCAGCAGCCTGACAAGCGGCGGGGATGCTTTCTTT. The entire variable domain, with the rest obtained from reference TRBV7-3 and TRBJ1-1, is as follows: GAGVSQTPSNKVTEKGKYVELRCDPISGHTALYWYRQSLGQGPEFLIYFQGTGAADDSGLPNDRFFAVRPEGSVSTLKIQRTERGDSAVYLCASSLTSGGDAFFGQGTRLTVV.

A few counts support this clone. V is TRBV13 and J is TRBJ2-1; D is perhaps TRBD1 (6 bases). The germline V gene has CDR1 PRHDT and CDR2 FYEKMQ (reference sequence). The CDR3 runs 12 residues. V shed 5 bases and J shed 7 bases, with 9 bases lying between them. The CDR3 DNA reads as TGTGCCAGCAGCACCACAGGGAATGAGCAGTTCTTC. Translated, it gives CASSTTGNEQFF.

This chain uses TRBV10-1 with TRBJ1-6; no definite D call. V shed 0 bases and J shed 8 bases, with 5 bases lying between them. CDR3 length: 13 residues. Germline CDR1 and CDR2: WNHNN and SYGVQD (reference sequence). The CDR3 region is CASSESGDSPLHF. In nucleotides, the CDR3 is TGCGCCAGCAGTGAGTCAGGCGATTCACCCCTCCACTTT.

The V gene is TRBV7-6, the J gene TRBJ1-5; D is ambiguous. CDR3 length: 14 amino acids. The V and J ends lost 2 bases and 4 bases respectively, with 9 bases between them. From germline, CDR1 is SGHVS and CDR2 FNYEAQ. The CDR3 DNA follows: TGTGCCAGCAGCTTATATTCCACGAATCAGCCCCAGCATTTT. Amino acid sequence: CASSLYSTNQPQHF. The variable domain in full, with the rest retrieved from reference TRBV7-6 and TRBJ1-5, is GAGVSQSPRYKVTKRGQDVALRCDPISGHVSLYWYRQALGQGPEFLTYFNYEAQQDKSGLPNDRFSAERPEGSISTLTIQRTEQRDSAMYRCASSLYSTNQPQHFGDGTRLSIL.

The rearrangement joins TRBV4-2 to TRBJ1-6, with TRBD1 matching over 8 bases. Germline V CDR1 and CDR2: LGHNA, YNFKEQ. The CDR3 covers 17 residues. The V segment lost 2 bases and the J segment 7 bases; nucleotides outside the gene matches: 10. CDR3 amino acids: CASSQRTGFKGNSPLHF. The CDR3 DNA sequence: TGTGCCAGCAGCCAACGGACAGGGTTTAAGGGGAATTCACCCCTCCACTTT.

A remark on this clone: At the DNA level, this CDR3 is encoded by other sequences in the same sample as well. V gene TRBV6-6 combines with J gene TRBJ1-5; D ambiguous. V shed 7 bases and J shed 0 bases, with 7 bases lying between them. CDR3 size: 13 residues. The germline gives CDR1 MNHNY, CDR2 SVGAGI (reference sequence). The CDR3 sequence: CASTRVSNQPQHF. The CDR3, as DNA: TGTGCCAGCACACGGGTTAGCAATCAGCCCCAGCATTTT.

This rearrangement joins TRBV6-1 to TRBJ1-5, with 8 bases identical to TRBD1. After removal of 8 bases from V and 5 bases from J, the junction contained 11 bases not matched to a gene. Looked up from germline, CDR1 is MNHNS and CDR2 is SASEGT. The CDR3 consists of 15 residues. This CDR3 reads CASEPGTGGDQPQHF. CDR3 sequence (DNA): TGTGCCAGCGAACCCGGGACAGGAGGGGATCAGCCCCAGCATTTT.

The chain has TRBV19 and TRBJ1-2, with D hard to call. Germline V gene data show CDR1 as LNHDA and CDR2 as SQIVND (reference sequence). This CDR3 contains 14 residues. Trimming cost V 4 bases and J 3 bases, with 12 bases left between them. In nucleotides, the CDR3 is TGTGCCAGTAGTACCCCAGCCACGGACTATGGCTACACCTTC. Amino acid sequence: CASSTPATDYGYTF.

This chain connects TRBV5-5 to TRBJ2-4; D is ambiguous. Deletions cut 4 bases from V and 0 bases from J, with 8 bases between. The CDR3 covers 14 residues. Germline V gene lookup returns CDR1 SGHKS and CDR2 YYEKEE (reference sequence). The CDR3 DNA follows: TGTGCCAGCAGCCCGGAGCTAGCCAAAAACATTCAGTACTTC. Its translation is CASSPELAKNIQYF.

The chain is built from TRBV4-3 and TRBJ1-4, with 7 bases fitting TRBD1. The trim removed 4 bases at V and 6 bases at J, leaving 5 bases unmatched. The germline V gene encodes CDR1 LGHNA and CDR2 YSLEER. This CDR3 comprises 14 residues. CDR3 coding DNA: TGCGCCAGCAGCCGAGGGGGCGGGGATGAAAAACTGTTTTTT. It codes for CASSRGGGDEKLFF.

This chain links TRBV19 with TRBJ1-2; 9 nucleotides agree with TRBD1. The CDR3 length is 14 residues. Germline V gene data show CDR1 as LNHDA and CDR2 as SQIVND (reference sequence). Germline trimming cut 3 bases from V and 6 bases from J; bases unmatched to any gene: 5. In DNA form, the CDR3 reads TGTGCCAGTAGTATCCCCGGACAGGGGAATGGCTACACCTTC. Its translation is CASSIPGQGNGYTF.

The CDR3 region is CSAMVNYEQYF. Here the CDR3 DNA reads TGCAGTGCTATGGTCAACTACGAGCAGTACTTC. The chain employs TRBV20-1 and TRBJ2-7, with D uncertain. CDR1 and CDR2 from the germline V gene are DFQATT and SNEGSKA (reference sequence). V gave up 4 bases and J gave up 3 bases, with 7 bases separating them. This CDR3 has 11 amino acids.

The CDR3 is CSARETGELFF. In DNA form, the CDR3 reads TGCAGCGCCCGAGAAACCGGGGAGCTGTTTTTT. The chain couples TRBV29-1 to TRBJ2-2; D not resolved. The germline V and J ends were trimmed by 7 bases and 5 bases, with 8 bases remaining between them. Germline-derived CDR1 and CDR2 are SQVTM and ANQGSEA. This CDR3 has 11 residues.

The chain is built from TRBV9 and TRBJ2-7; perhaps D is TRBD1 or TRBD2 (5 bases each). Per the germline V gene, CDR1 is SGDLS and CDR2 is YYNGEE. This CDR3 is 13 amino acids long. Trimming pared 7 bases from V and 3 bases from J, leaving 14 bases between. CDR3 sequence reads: CASGRGGNYEQYF. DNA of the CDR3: TGTGCCAGCGGCCGGGGCGGAAACTACGAGCAGTACTTC.

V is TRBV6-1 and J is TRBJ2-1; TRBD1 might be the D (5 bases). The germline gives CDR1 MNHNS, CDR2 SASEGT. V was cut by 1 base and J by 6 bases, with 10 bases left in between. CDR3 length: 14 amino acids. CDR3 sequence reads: CASSEGRVFNEQFF. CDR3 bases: TGTGCCAGCAGTGAAGGCAGGGTCTTCAATGAGCAGTTCTTC.

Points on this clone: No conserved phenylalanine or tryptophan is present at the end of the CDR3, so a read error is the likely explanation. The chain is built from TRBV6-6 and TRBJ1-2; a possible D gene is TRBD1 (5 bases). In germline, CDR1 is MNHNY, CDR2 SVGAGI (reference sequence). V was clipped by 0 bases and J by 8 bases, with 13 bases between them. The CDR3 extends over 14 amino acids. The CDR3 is CASSYSSMGGGYTL. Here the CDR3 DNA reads TGTGCCAGCAGTTACTCGTCTATGGGGGGGGGCTACACCCTC.

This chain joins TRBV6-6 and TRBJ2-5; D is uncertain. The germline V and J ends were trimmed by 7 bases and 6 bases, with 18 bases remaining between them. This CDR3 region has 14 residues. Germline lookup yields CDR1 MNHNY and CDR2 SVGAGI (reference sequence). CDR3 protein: CASTTSGGDQTQYF. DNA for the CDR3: TGTGCCAGCACGACTTCCGGTGGGGATCAGACCCAGTACTTC.

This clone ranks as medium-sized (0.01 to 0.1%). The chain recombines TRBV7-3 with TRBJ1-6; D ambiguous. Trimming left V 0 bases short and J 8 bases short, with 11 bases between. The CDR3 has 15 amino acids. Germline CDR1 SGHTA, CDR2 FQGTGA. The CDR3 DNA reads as TGTGCCAGCAGCTTAACTGGGGATGGATATTCACCCCTCCACTTT. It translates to CASSLTGDGYSPLHF.

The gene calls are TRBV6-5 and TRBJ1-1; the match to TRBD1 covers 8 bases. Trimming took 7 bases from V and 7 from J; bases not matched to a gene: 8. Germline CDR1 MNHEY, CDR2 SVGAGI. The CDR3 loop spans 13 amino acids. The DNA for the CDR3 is TGTGCCAGCAATAGACAGGGGTTAGATGAAGCTTTCTTT. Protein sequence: CASNRQGLDEAFF.

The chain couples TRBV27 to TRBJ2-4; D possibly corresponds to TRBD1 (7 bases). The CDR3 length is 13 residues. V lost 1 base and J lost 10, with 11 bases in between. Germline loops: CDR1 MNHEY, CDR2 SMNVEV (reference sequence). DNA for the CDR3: TGTGCCAGCAGTTTATTCCAGGGGGGAATTCAGTACTTC. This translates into CASSLFQGGIQYF.